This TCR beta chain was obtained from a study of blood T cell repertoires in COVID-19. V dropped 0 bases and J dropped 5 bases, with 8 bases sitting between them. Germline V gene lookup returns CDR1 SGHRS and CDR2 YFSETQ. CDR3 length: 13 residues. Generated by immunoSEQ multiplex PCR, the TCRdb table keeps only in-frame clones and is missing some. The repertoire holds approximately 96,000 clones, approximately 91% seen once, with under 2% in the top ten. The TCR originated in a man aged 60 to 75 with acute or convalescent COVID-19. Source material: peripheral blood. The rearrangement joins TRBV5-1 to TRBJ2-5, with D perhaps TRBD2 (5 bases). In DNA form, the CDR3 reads TGCGCCAGCAGCTTGGGGGTAGCGGAGACCCAGTACTTC. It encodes CASSLGVAETQYF.